The following is a T cell receptor (beta chain) sequence with its context. This specimen belongs to a study of shared clonotypes between healthy human individuals. Per the germline V gene, CDR1 is SEHNR and CDR2 is FQNEAQ (reference sequence). Trimming removed 4 bases from V and 6 bases from J, with 15 bases in between. The CDR3 runs 14 residues. Unsorted PBMCs provided DNA that was sequenced on ten immunoSEQ deep assay plates. Sequenced by immunoSEQ multiplex PCR; TCRdb stores in-frame clones only, minus some. The sample lists about half a million clones; roughly three quarters were seen once. The source material was PBMCs. The receptor's source is a woman in her forties in good health. Some clones in this sample may be carry-over from other donors' samples. This chain joins TRBV7-9 and TRBJ1-1; perhaps TRBD1 as D (5 bases). The CDR3 DNA reads TGTGCCAGCAGCTCCGGTGGGGGGTACGCTGAAGCTTTCTTT. Amino acid sequence: CASSSGGGYAEAFF.